Reported below is one T cell receptor beta chain. Its antigen is unknown. Primers: 60 Vbeta forward and 13 Jbeta reverse. Libraries were prepared by immunoSEQ multiplex PCR; TCRdb keeps only in-frame clonotypes and omits some of them. In the table there are 95,000 to 150,000 clones, over 60% of which are singletons. The source of the sample is a study of cytomegalovirus exposure and HLA in healthy donors. On the study more broadly: Roughly 86 million unique TCRs from HLA-typed donors made up an early data release.

V was trimmed by 1 base and J by 4 bases, leaving 5 bases between them. The CDR3 sequence is 12 residues long. Germline assignment: CDR1 SGHAT and CDR2 FQNNGV. Findings and limits, study-wide: In a later analysis, about 17,000 TCR beta sequences were associated with HLA alleles at 0.05 false discovery rate.

Sequenced input: PBMCs. This TCR was sampled from a man younger than 30 in good health and CMV-seronegative. This chain links TRBV11-2 with TRBJ2-7; D is ambiguous. The CDR3 spells CASSLGRYEQYF. The CDR3 nucleotides are TGTGCCAGCAGCTTAGGCCGGTACGAGCAGTACTTC. The whole variable domain, filled in from reference TRBV11-2 and TRBJ2-7, reads EAGVAQSPRYKIIEKRQSVAFWCNPISGHATLYWYQQILGQGPKLLIQFQNNGVVDDSQLPKDRFSAERLKGVDSTLKIQPAKLEDSAVYLCASSLGRYEQYFGPGTRLTVT.